These 5 T cell receptor beta chains share one sample of origin, sequenced in a study of T cells in Graves' hyperthyroidism and ophthalmopathy. TCR beta CDR3 regions were amplified from RNA. The HTBI primer set served for first-round RT-PCR of the TCR CDR3. TCRdb re-called the multiplex PCR reads through MiXCR, storing one row per CDR3 protein. Of a few hundred thousand distinct CDR3 sequences listed, more than 15% are singletons. Material: blood. These receptors came from a woman aged 25 to 39 with Graves' hyperthyroidism.

This clonotype turned up a few times. The gene calls are TRBV27 and TRBJ1-1, with 9 bases identical to TRBD1. The CDR3 has 14 amino acids. The V gene's germline CDR1 is MNHEY and CDR2 SMNVEV (reference sequence). V shed 5 bases and J 4 bases; nucleotides not matched to a gene: 5. CDR3 amino acids: CASSLTGGTTEAFF. CDR3 coding DNA: TGTGCCAGCAGTCTAACAGGGGGCACCACTGAAGCTTTCTTT.

This clonotype has ten or more counts. The V gene is TRBV3-1, the J gene TRBJ2-3; unclear D gene. V shed 2 bases and J shed 3 bases, with 12 bases lying between them. Germline V lookup: CDR1 LGHDT, CDR2 YNNKEL (reference sequence). The CDR3 is 15 amino acids. The CDR3 sequence is CASSQLTSWTDTQYF. The CDR3 DNA follows: TGTGCCAGCAGCCAATTGACAAGTTGGACAGATACGCAGTATTTT.

The chain has TRBV15 and TRBJ2-1, with no clear D. V was pared by 4 bases and J by 4 bases, with 14 bases between. CDR3 length: 15 residues. CDR1 and CDR2 from the germline V gene are LNHNV and YYDKDF (reference sequence). CDR3 nucleotide sequence: TGTGCCACCAGCACACGCCAGGCCGAATACAATGAGCAGTTCTTC. Its protein product is CATSTRQAEYNEQFF.

The V gene is TRBV4-1, the J gene TRBJ2-5; possible D gene TRBD1, 6 bases. The CDR3 runs 16 residues. Germline assignment: CDR1 MGHRA and CDR2 YSYEKL. Between the trimmed V and J ends, which lost 0 bases and 5 bases, there was a span of 16 bases. The CDR3 bases are TGCGCCAGCAGCCAAGACCGGGCAGGGGATGTTGAGACCCAGTACTTC. Encoded protein: CASSQDRAGDVETQYF.

The V call is TRBV20-1, the J call TRBJ1-5, with a tentative D call TRBD1 (5 bases). The ends were cut back, 3 bases at V and 1 base at J, with 16 bases in the middle. Germline CDR1 is DFQATT and CDR2 is SNEGSKA (reference sequence). CDR3 length: 16 amino acids. CDR3 sequence reads: CSASFTGTASNQPQHF. In DNA form, the CDR3 reads TGCAGTGCTAGCTTTACCGGGACGGCGAGCAATCAGCCCCAGCATTTT.